This passage covers 20 T cell receptor beta chains from one sample sequenced in a study of cytomegalovirus exposure and HLA in healthy donors. This PCR relied on a set of 60 Vbeta primers and 13 Jbeta primers. The repertoire was sequenced with immunoSEQ multiplex PCR; TCRdb's copy has only in-frame clones and lacks some. The sample has roughly 180,000 clones; 80% are singletons. The sample taken for sequencing was PBMCs. These receptors came from a man aged 30 to 45 in good health and CMV-seronegative.

The rearrangement joins TRBV30 to TRBJ2-5; possibly TRBD2 for D (5 bases). Germline CDR1 reads GTSNPN; CDR2 reads SVGIG (reference sequence). Trimming took 0 bases from V and 1 from J, leaving 9 bases between them. The CDR3 length is 14 residues. CDR3 DNA sequence: TGTGCCTGGAGTGTAGGGCTAGCCCAAGAGACCCAGTACTTC. Translation gives CAWSVGLAQETQYF.

This clone was seen once. The chain uses TRBV5-4 and TRBJ1-2; D gene ambiguous. There are 13 residues in the CDR3. Germline V gives CDR1 SGHNT, CDR2 YYREEE (reference sequence). Trimming took 0 bases from V and 2 from J, leaving 5 bases between them. The CDR3 spells CASSLGTNYGYTF. CDR3 in DNA: TGTGCCAGCAGCTTGGGCACAAACTATGGCTACACCTTC.

The chain combines TRBV19 with TRBJ2-7; 9 nucleotides agree with TRBD1. CDR1 LNHDA and CDR2 SQIVND come from the germline V gene (reference sequence). The CDR3 is 14 amino acids. J was trimmed by 3 bases and V by 3 bases; bases with no gene match: 3. Written as DNA, the CDR3 is TGTGCCAGTAGTATTACGGGACAGGGCTACGAGCAGTACTTC. Amino acids: CASSITGQGYEQYF.

This CDR3 reads CASGLWVAGEETQYF. CDR3 nucleotide sequence: TGTGCCAGCGGCCTTTGGGTAGCGGGGGAAGAGACCCAGTACTTC. V and J are TRBV7-2 and TRBJ2-5, with TRBD2 identical over 9 bases. CDR1 SGHTA and CDR2 FQGNSA come from the germline V gene. The CDR3 is 15 amino acids. The junction had 10 bases not matched to a gene; V was cut back by 8 bases and J by 3 bases.

The chain uses TRBV6-5 and TRBJ2-1; tentative D call: TRBD1 (5 bases). The V end lost 8 bases, the J end lost 9 bases, and 8 bases lay between the germline ends. The CDR3 loop spans 10 amino acids. Germline V gene lookup returns CDR1 MNHEY and CDR2 SVGAGI. The CDR3 spells CASGAVEQFF. The DNA of the CDR3 is TGTGCCAGCGGGGCGGTTGAGCAGTTCTTC.

The rearrangement joins TRBV6-5 to TRBJ1-5; 9 nucleotides match TRBD1. Losses at the gene ends were 6 bases for V and 1 base for J; bases not matched to a gene: 4. Germline V lookup: CDR1 MNHEY, CDR2 SVGAGI. This CDR3 is built from 15 residues. In nucleotides, the CDR3 is TGTGCCAGCAGCCGCACAGGGGGCAGCAATCAGCCCCAGCATTTT. Translation gives CASSRTGGSNQPQHF.

Notes on this clone: This specimen includes other DNA sequences encoding the same CDR3. CDR3 sequence (DNA): TGTGCCAGCAGTCCCGGGGGGCTTGGCTACACCTTC. Its protein is CASSPGGLGYTF. The chain has TRBV28 and TRBJ1-2; possible D gene TRBD1, 6 bases. Germline lookup yields CDR1 MDHEN and CDR2 SYDVKM. This CDR3 spans 12 amino acids. The germline V and J ends were trimmed by 5 bases and 7 bases, with 11 bases remaining between them.

The chain joins TRBV11-3 to TRBJ2-7; 11 bases line up with TRBD1. The trim removed 5 bases at V and 2 bases at J, leaving 5 bases unmatched. The CDR3 consists of 15 residues. CDR1 and CDR2 (germline): SGHNT, YENEEA. CDR3: CASSQGTGGAYEQYF. In DNA form, the CDR3 reads TGTGCCAGCAGCCAGGGGACAGGGGGAGCCTACGAGCAGTACTTC.

This clone was recorded only once. The V gene is TRBV7-2, the J gene TRBJ2-3; 9 positions match TRBD2. CDR3 length equals 15 residues. CDR1 and CDR2 (germline): SGHTA, FQGNSA. The J segment lost 2 bases and the V segment lost 3 bases, leaving 3 bases of the junction unmatched. For the CDR3, the DNA is TGTGCCAGCAGCTTTGGACTAGCGCCCACAGATACGCAGTATTTT. Encoded protein: CASSFGLAPTDTQYF.

CDR3 residues: CASSPGDTGYNEQFF. The CDR3 nucleotides read TGTGCCAGCTCACCAGGGGACACGGGGTACAATGAGCAGTTCTTC. The V gene is TRBV18, the J gene TRBJ2-1; perhaps TRBD1 as D (6 bases). CDR3 size: 15 residues. Deletions cut 2 bases from V and 4 bases from J, with 12 bases between. Germline V lookup: CDR1 KGHSH, CDR2 LQKENI.

For this clone: Additional DNA sequences in this sample encode the identical CDR3. This sequence joins TRBV7-9 and TRBJ1-5; TRBD1 matches 11 bases. This CDR3 region has 15 residues. Germline V gene data show CDR1 as SEHNR and CDR2 as FQNEAQ (reference sequence). V lost 5 bases to trimming and J lost 4 bases; unmatched junction nucleotides: 4. In nucleotides, the CDR3 is TGTGCCAGCAGCACGGGACAGGGGGTTAATCAGCCCCAGCATTTT. This encodes CASSTGQGVNQPQHF. Using reference TRBV7-9 and TRBJ1-5 for the parts outside the CDR3, the full variable domain is DTGVSQNPRHKITKRGQNVTFRCDPISEHNRLYWYRQTLGQGPEFLTYFQNEAQLEKSRLLSDRFSAERPKGSFSTLEIQRTEQGDSAMYLCASSTGQGVNQPQHFGDGTRLSIL.

This clone has just one count. Mismatch with germline at one junction end may stem from a read error. CDR3: CAGSAIPTGYGYTF. The CDR3 coding sequence is TGTGCCGGCAGCGCCATCCCGACAGGGTACGGCTACACCTTC. J is TRBJ1-2 and V is TRBV2, with 7 bases fitting TRBD1. This CDR3 has 14 amino acids. Germline V lookup: CDR1 SNHLY, CDR2 FYNNEI.

This clone was seen just once. The genes are TRBV5-4 and TRBJ2-7; D possibly corresponds to TRBD1 (5 bases). V gave up 2 bases and J gave up 0 bases, with 6 bases separating them. The germline V gene has CDR1 SGHNT and CDR2 YYREEE (reference sequence). CDR3 length: 13 amino acids. CDR3 nucleotides: TGTGCCAGCAGCTTCGACAGCTCCTACGAGCAGTACTTC. Residues: CASSFDSSYEQYF.

The V gene is TRBV5-4, the J gene TRBJ2-5, with D maybe TRBD1 (5 bases). Germline CDR1 is SGHNT and CDR2 is YYREEE (reference sequence). The V end lost 4 bases, the J end lost 6 bases, and 19 bases lay between the germline ends. This CDR3 has 15 residues. CDR3 in DNA: TGTGCCAGCAGCCCGGCGCCCAGAATGGGGCAGACCCAGTACTTC. The encoded protein is CASSPAPRMGQTQYF.

The CDR3: CASSQLGGTEAFF. The DNA for the CDR3 is TGCGCCAGCAGCCAACTAGGGGGCACTGAAGCTTTCTTT. The V gene is TRBV4-3, the J gene TRBJ1-1; maybe TRBD1 (6 bases). V shed 2 bases and J shed 4 bases, with 8 bases lying between them. This CDR3 is 13 amino acids long. Germline CDR1 and CDR2: LGHNA and YSLEER.

The chain carries TRBV7-2 and TRBJ1-4; weak D call: TRBD1 (6 bases). The germline V gene has CDR1 SGHTA and CDR2 FQGNSA. This CDR3 region has 13 residues. V was shortened by 1 base and J by 8 bases, with 8 bases between the two germline ends. The CDR3 DNA is TGTGCCAGCAGCTTAGGGACAGTAGAAAAACTGTTTTTT. It translates to CASSLGTVEKLFF.

The gene calls are TRBV18 and TRBJ2-7; 9 bases align to TRBD1. In germline, CDR1 is KGHSH, CDR2 LQKENI. V trimming: 0 bases; J trimming: 4 bases; junction bases outside the gene matches: 7. There are 16 residues in the CDR3. The CDR3 spells CASSPPWTGENYEQYF. DNA for the CDR3: TGTGCCAGCTCACCACCCTGGACAGGGGAGAATTACGAGCAGTACTTC.

The CDR3 DNA reads as TGTGCCAGCAGCCAACAATGGGGACAGGATGATGGCTACACCTTC. The encoded protein is CASSQQWGQDDGYTF. V is TRBV4-2 and J is TRBJ1-2; 8 positions match TRBD1. The length of the CDR3 is 15 residues. Germline V gene lookup returns CDR1 LGHNA and CDR2 YNFKEQ. J gave up 6 bases and V 2 bases, and 8 bases lay outside the gene matches.

The chain employs TRBV5-1 and TRBJ2-5, with 9 bases matching TRBD1. Trimming took 4 bases from V and 1 from J; bases not matched to a gene: 2. The germline V gene has CDR1 SGHRS and CDR2 YFSETQ. The CDR3 contains 14 residues. The DNA of the CDR3 is TGCGCCAGCAGCCCGGGACAGGGCCAAGAGACCCAGTACTTC. As protein: CASSPGQGQETQYF. The variable domain in full, completed from reference TRBV5-1 and TRBJ2-5, reads KAGVTQTPRYLIKTRGQQVTLSCSPISGHRSVSWYQQTPGQGLQFLFEYFSETQRNKGNFPGRFSGRQFSNSRSEMNVSTLELGDSALYLCASSPGQGQETQYFGPGTRLLVL.

The chain couples TRBV4-3 to TRBJ2-3; no definite D call. The CDR3 totals 14 residues. Per the germline V gene, CDR1 is LGHNA and CDR2 is YSLEER. V was cut by 2 bases and J by 5 bases, with 11 bases left in between. The CDR3 coding sequence is TGCGCCAGCAGCCAAACTCAGGCGAAAGATACGCAGTATTTT. This gives the protein CASSQTQAKDTQYF.